The clone carrying this T cell receptor beta chain was detected only once. Its antigen is still unknown. This CDR3 contains 16 residues. Germline-derived CDR1 and CDR2 are MGHDK and SYGVNS. The V and J ends lost 1 base and 1 base respectively, with 13 bases between them. The individuals who served as donors were healthy Caucasians living in Russia, aged about 6 to 100. With a J-beta primer mix and a sample-barcoded 5' primer, a second PCR ran about 6 to 11 cycles. TCRdb reprocessed the 5' RACE reads with MiXCR, giving one entry per CDR3 protein. This sample carries hundreds of thousands of distinct CDR3 sequences, 30% to 45% of them seen once, and the ten largest clones take roughly 13%. The record originates from a study of blood T cells in healthy people across ages. General study results and limits: When set beside aged donors, long-lived donors presented more naive CD4+ cells and higher diversity.

The chain carries TRBV25-1 and TRBJ1-2; possibly TRBD1 for D (6 bases). The sample consisted of blood. This clonotype was obtained from a man aged 18 to 35 in good health. CDR3 loop: CASSELRTVDNYGYTF. The CDR3 DNA reads TGTGCCAGCAGTGAATTAAGGACAGTTGATAACTATGGCTACACCTTC.